This T cell receptor (beta chain) was recovered during a study of technical replicates of blood from several donors. Per germline, CDR1 SGHDT and CDR2 YYEEEE. The CDR3 is 17 residues long. V trimming: 1 base; J trimming: 6 bases; junction bases outside the gene matches: 12. Repertoires were generated with immunoSEQ multiplex PCR, while TCRdb's copy carries only in-frame clones and drops some. The table shows around 74,000 clones, with 70% to 90% occurring only once. This rearrangement joins TRBV5-6 to TRBJ2-2; 7 nucleotides line up with TRBD1. This clonotype was obtained from a human donor in good health. Some clones in this sample may be carry-over from other donors' samples. The sequenced sample was PBMCs. For the CDR3, the DNA is TGTGCCAGCAGCTTGTGGTCGCGACAGGGTTTCTCCGGGGAGCTGTTTTTT. It specifies CASSLWSRQGFSGELFF.